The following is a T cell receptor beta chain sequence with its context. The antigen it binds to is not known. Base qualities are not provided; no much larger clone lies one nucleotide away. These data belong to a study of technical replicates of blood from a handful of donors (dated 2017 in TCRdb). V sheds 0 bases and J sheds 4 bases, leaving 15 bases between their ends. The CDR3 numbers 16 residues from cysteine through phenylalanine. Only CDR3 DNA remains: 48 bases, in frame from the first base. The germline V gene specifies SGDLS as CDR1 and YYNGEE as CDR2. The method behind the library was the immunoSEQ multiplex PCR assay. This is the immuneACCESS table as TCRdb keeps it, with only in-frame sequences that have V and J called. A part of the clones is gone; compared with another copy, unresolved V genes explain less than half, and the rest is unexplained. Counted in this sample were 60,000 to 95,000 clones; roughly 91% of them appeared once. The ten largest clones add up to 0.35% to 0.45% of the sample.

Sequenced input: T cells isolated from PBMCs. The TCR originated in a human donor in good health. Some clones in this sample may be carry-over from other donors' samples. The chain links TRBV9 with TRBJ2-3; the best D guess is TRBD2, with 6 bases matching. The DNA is TGTGCCAGCAGCGTAGTAGGCGGGATCGATTCAGATACGCAGTATTTT. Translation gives CASSVVGGIDSDTQYF.